The 21 T cell receptor beta chains given below trace back to one sample, sequenced in a study of blood T cell repertoires in COVID-19. The repertoire was sequenced with immunoSEQ multiplex PCR; TCRdb's copy has only in-frame clones and lacks some. The sample shows some 200,000 clones, around 83% of them seen only once. Sequencing input: peripheral blood. The receptors were gathered from a woman between 40 and 55 years old with acute or convalescent COVID-19.

CDR3 in DNA: TGTGCTAGTGGTAGGAGGAGAGGAACTGAGGGAACTAATGAAAAACTGTTTTTT. It specifies CASGRRRGTEGTNEKLFF. The chain carries TRBV12-5 and TRBJ1-4; D gene uncertain. The germline V gene encodes CDR1 LGHNT and CDR2 FRNRAP. CDR3 length: 18 residues. The germline V and J ends were trimmed by 5 bases and 1 base, with 20 bases remaining between them.

This clone has just one count. The J gene is TRBJ2-3, the V gene TRBV5-4; 11 positions match TRBD1. J gave up 5 bases and V 4 bases, and 9 bases lay outside the gene matches. Per germline, CDR1 SGHNT and CDR2 YYREEE (reference sequence). The CDR3 length is 16 residues. CDR3: CASSLKSGTGGDTQYF. As DNA, the CDR3 is TGTGCCAGCAGCCTAAAGTCCGGGACAGGGGGAGATACGCAGTATTTT.

The chain is built from TRBV3-1 (or the pseudogene TRBV3-2) and TRBJ2-5; D is ambiguous. V was clipped by 0 bases and J by 5 bases, with 7 bases between them. There are 13 residues in the CDR3. Germline V gene data show CDR1 as LGHDT and CDR2 as YNNKEL (reference sequence). In DNA form, the CDR3 reads TGTGCCAGCAGCCAAGATTTTGCGGAGACCCAGTACTTC. Translating it yields CASSQDFAETQYF.

This rearrangement joins TRBV4-1 to TRBJ1-1; unclear D gene. Germline V gene lookup returns CDR1 MGHRA and CDR2 YSYEKL. V was clipped by 2 bases and J by 1 base, with 5 bases between them. The CDR3 is 13 residues long. The CDR3 sequence is CASSQTPNTEAFF. The CDR3 bases are TGCGCCAGCAGCCAAACACCGAACACTGAAGCTTTCTTT.

The V gene is TRBV7-9, the J gene TRBJ2-2, with D unclear. The V gene lost 1 base and the J gene lost 5 bases, with 8 bases spanning the gap. CDR3 length: 14 residues. Germline V CDR1 and CDR2: SEHNR, FQNEAQ (reference sequence). CDR3 nucleotide sequence: TGTGCCAGCAGCTTAGTACAGCTAACCGGGGAGCTGTTTTTT. It is translated as CASSLVQLTGELFF.

The genes are TRBV12-5 and TRBJ2-3, with 7 bases identical to TRBD1. The CDR3 loop spans 19 amino acids. The germline V gene encodes CDR1 LGHNT and CDR2 FRNRAP. Trimming removed 0 bases from V and 1 base from J; junction bases left unmatched: 13. The CDR3 spells CASGLVPDPTGMGTDTQYF. Here the CDR3 DNA reads TGTGCTAGTGGTTTGGTACCTGACCCGACAGGGATGGGCACAGATACGCAGTATTTT.

This CDR3 is CASSLLAEAFF. The CDR3 region has the DNA TGTGCCAGCAGCTTACTAGCTGAAGCTTTCTTT. V usage is TRBV5-6 and J usage is TRBJ1-1; D gene unclear. Germline lookup yields CDR1 SGHDT and CDR2 YYEEEE. V shed 2 bases and J shed 6 bases, with 5 bases lying between them. The length of the CDR3 is 11 residues. Variable domain in full (rest from reference TRBV5-6 and TRBJ1-1): DAGVTQSPTHLIKTRGQQVTLRCSPKSGHDTVSWYQQALGQGPQFIFQYYEEEERQRGNFPDRFSGHQFPNYSSELNVNALLLGDSALYLCASSLLAEAFFGQGTRLTVV.

The CDR3 DNA reads as TGTGCCACCAGCAGAGAAGTAGGCAGGGGCCACACCTTC. Translating gives CATSREVGRGHTF. The J gene is TRBJ1-2, the V gene TRBV15; D might be TRBD1 (6 bases). CDR1 and CDR2 (germline): LNHNV, YYDKDF (reference sequence). Trimming took off 0 bases at V and 12 bases at J, with 14 bases between the two ends. The CDR3 runs to 13 residues.

This clone was counted ten times or more. The genes are TRBV15 and TRBJ2-2; 8 nucleotides agree with TRBD1. The length of the CDR3 is 15 residues. CDR1 is LNHNV, CDR2 YYDKDF, per germline (reference sequence). V was pared by 3 bases and J by 4 bases, with 4 bases of the junction left unmatched. The CDR3 DNA sequence: TGTGCCACCAGCAGTGGTCAGGGGGCCACCGGGGAGCTGTTTTTT. Its protein is CATSSGQGATGELFF.

The chain combines TRBV4-1 with TRBJ1-2, with 11 positions matching TRBD1. The CDR3 totals 14 residues. V lost 4 bases, J lost 4 bases, and 2 bases stayed unmatched. In germline, CDR1 is MGHRA, CDR2 YSYEKL. The CDR3 bases are TGCGCCAGCAGCCTGGGGACAGGGGGCTATGGCTACACCTTC. Residues: CASSLGTGGYGYTF.

The V and J genes are TRBV6-5 and TRBJ1-1; TRBD1 matches at 7 bases. Unmatched junction bases numbered 4, after V lost 0 bases and J lost 0 bases. The CDR3 spans 16 residues. Germline V gene data show CDR1 as MNHEY and CDR2 as SVGAGI. The CDR3, as DNA: TGTGCCAGCAGTTACTCGAAGGGGACAGTGAACACTGAAGCTTTCTTT. Translating gives CASSYSKGTVNTEAFF.

This clone was observed a few times. This rearrangement joins TRBV24-1 to TRBJ2-1; D is possibly TRBD1 (5 bases). The germline V gene encodes CDR1 KGHDR and CDR2 SFDVKD. V lost 3 bases, J lost 7 bases, and 18 bases lay in between. CDR3 length: 16 amino acids. CDR3 DNA sequence: TGTGCCACCAGTGATAACCTGGCAGGGCTTAAGAATGAGCAGTTCTTC. Its translation: CATSDNLAGLKNEQFF.

V gene TRBV2 combines with J gene TRBJ2-3; 11 bases agree with TRBD2. The V and J ends lost 6 bases and 0 bases, in that order; junction bases with no gene match: 5. CDR3 size: 16 residues. CDR1 is SNHLY, CDR2 FYNNEI, per germline. Written as DNA, the CDR3 is TGTGCCAGCAGACGACTAGCGGGGACTAGCACAGATACGCAGTATTTT. It yields the protein CASRRLAGTSTDTQYF.

This clone was seen more than once but under ten times. J is TRBJ1-3 and V is TRBV5-8; D gene unclear. Trimming cost V 3 bases and J 5 bases, with 6 bases left between them. This CDR3 contains 12 residues. CDR1 and CDR2 from the germline V gene are SGHTS and YDEGEE. CDR3 bases: TGTGCCAGCAGCTGGGCCCGAAACACCATATATTTT. It specifies CASSWARNTIYF.

The chain uses TRBV24-1 and TRBJ1-2; D unclear. Germline CDR1 reads KGHDR; CDR2 reads SFDVKD. The CDR3 totals 12 residues. V lost 5 bases and J 6 bases, leaving 9 bases between the germline ends. CDR3 sequence: CATSASSDGYTF. In nucleotides, the CDR3 is TGTGCCACCAGTGCTAGCTCTGATGGCTACACCTTC.

The V and J genes are TRBV19 and TRBJ2-7; TRBD1 is a possible D gene (5 bases). The length of the CDR3 is 13 residues. The V gene lost 5 bases and the J gene lost 2 bases, with 10 bases spanning the gap. Germline V gene lookup returns CDR1 LNHDA and CDR2 SQIVND (reference sequence). CDR3 DNA sequence: TGTGCCAGTAGTCTCAGGGTCCCCTACGAGCAGTACTTC. It yields the protein CASSLRVPYEQYF.

The V call is TRBV11-3, the J call TRBJ2-2; TRBD2 matches at 10 bases. Trimming took 5 bases from V and 6 from J; bases not matched to a gene: 9. This CDR3 spans 16 amino acids. Per the germline V gene, CDR1 is SGHNT and CDR2 is YENEEA. The CDR3 sequence is CASSKRGGDFAGELFF. CDR3 DNA: TGTGCCAGCAGCAAGCGGGGGGGCGATTTCGCCGGGGAGCTGTTTTTT. The complete variable domain, with remaining parts taken from reference TRBV11-3 and TRBJ2-2, reads EAGVVQSPRYKIIEKKQPVAFWCNPISGHNTLYWYLQNLGQGPELLIRYENEEAVDDSQLPKDRFSAERLKGVDSTLKIQPAELGDSAVYLCASSKRGGDFAGELFFGEGSRLTVL.

This clone was picked up a small number of times. Other nucleotide sequences from this sample produce the same CDR3. V and J are TRBV3-1 (or the pseudogene TRBV3-2) and TRBJ1-3; D gene uncertain. There are 14 residues in the CDR3. Germline CDR1 LGHDT, CDR2 YNNKEL (reference sequence). The ends were cut back, 4 bases at V and 2 bases at J, with 9 bases in the middle. CDR3 sequence reads: CASSPAGAGNTIYF. For the CDR3, the DNA is TGTGCCAGCAGCCCCGCGGGAGCTGGAAACACCATATATTTT.

The CDR3 DNA reads TGTGCCAGCAGCCCGACGGCGGGGATCTATGGCTACACCTTC. Its translation: CASSPTAGIYGYTF. The chain combines TRBV5-6 with TRBJ1-2; no firm D call. V was trimmed by 4 bases and J by 4 bases, leaving 14 bases between them. This CDR3 region has 14 residues. CDR1 and CDR2 from the germline V gene are SGHDT and YYEEEE.

V gene TRBV29-1 combines with J gene TRBJ1-5; 9 positions agree with TRBD1. Germline CDR1 and CDR2: SQVTM and ANQGSEA. The CDR3 totals 15 residues. Here the CDR3 DNA reads TGCAGTATCACGACAGGGGGGTCGGGCAATCAGCCCCAGCATTTT. This gives the protein CSITTGGSGNQPQHF.

The rearrangement joins TRBV28 to TRBJ2-7; D not certain. Germline CDR1 and CDR2: MDHEN and SYDVKM. The V end lost 2 bases, the J end lost 0 bases, and 14 bases lay between the germline ends. The CDR3 consists of 16 residues. The CDR3 DNA follows: TGTGCCAGCAGTTTAGACTTGGCCCTGACCTCCTACGAGCAGTACTTC. Encoded protein: CASSLDLALTSYEQYF.